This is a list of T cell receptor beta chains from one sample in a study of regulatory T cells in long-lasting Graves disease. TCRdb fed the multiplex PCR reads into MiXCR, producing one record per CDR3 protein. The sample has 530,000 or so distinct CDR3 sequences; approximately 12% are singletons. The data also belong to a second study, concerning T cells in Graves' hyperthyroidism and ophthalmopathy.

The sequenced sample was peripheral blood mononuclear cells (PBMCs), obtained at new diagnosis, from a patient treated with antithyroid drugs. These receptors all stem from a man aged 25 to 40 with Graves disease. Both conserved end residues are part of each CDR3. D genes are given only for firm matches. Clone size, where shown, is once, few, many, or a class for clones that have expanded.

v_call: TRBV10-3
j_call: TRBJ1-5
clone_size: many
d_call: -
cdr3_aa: CAISELHLNSNQPQHF
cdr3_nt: TGTGCCATCAGTGAGCTCCACCTCAATAGCAATCAGCCCCAGCATTTT

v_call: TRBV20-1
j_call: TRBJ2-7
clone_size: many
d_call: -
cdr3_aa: CSADRDLPYEQYF
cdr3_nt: TGCAGTGCTGACCGGGACCTACCCTACGAGCAGTACTTC

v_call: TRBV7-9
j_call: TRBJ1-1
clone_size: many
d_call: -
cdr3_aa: CASSLGPIGYTEAFF
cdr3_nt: TGTGCCAGCAGCTTAGGCCCCATAGGGTACACTGAAGCTTTCTTT

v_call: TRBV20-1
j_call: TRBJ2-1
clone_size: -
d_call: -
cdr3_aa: CSARESNFNYNEQFF
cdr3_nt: TGCAGTGCTAGAGAATCCAACTTCAATTACAATGAGCAGTTCTTC

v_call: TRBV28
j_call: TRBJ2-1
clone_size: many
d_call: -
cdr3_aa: CASSLSPPEQFF
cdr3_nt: TGTGCCAGCAGTTTGTCACCCCCTGAGCAGTTCTTC

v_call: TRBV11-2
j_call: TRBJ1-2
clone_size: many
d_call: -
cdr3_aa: CASSLRESYGYTF
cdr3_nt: TGTGCCAGCAGCCTCAGGGAAAGCTATGGCTACACCTTC

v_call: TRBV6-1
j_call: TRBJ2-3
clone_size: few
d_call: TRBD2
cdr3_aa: CASSDLAGGTDTQYF
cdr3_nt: TGTGCCAGCAGTGACCTAGCGGGAGGCACAGATACGCAGTATTTT

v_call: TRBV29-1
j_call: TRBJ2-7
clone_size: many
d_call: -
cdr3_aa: CSVAQTGNYEQYF
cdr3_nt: TGCAGCGTTGCGCAGACAGGAAACTACGAGCAGTACTTC

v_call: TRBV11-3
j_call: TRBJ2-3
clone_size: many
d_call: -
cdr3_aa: CASRARGTDTQYF
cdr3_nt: TGTGCCAGCAGAGCCCGGGGCACAGATACGCAGTATTTT

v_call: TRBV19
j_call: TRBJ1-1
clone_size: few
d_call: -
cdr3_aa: CASSKGVNTEAFF
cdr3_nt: TGTGCCAGTAGTAAGGGAGTGAACACTGAAGCTTTCTTT

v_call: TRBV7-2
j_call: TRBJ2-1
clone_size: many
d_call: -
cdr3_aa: CASSQGRDFAINEQFF
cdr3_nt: TGTGCCAGCAGTCAAGGCCGGGACTTCGCCATCAATGAGCAGTTCTTC